This T cell receptor (beta chain) was recovered during a study of blood T cell repertoires in COVID-19. Study-wide background: The United States, Italy and Spain were the sources of the acute and convalescent COVID-19 samples. Sources were T cells, B-cell-depleted T cells, or PBMCs; the material itself was cDNA or gDNA.

Losses at the gene ends were 4 bases for V and 4 bases for J; bases not matched to a gene: 9. The CDR3 covers 16 residues. CDR1 SGHTA and CDR2 FQGNSA come from the germline V gene. Per the study methods: Amplification with reference gene primers provided the estimates of nucleated cell counts. Repertoires were generated with immunoSEQ multiplex PCR, while TCRdb's copy carries only in-frame clones and drops some. V and J calls and clone size are as listed in that table; D and trimming were resolved from the DNA. This table holds tens of thousands of clones, approximately 89% found once. The rearrangement joins TRBV7-2 to TRBJ2-4; TRBD2 matches 8 bases. The clonotype was recovered from a human donor in a cohort sampled during active COVID-19. The sequencing sample was made of peripheral blood. CDR3 sequence: CASSSDGGVKKNIQYF. As DNA, the CDR3 is TGTGCCAGCAGCTCCGACGGGGGGGTAAAGAAAAACATTCAGTACTTC.